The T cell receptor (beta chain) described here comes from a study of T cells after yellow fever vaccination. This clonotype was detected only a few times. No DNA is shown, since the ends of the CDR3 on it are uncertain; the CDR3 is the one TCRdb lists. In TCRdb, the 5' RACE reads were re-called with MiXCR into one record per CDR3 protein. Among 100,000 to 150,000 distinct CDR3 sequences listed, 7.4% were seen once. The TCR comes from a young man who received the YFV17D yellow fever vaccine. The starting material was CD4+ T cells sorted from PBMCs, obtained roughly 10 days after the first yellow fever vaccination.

This CDR3 reads CASSKVGTGIPYEQYF. The V call is TRBV21-1, the J call TRBJ2-7; the table names TRBD1, a call not compared with the DNA. TRBV21-1 is a pseudogene. The CDR3 is 16 residues long, ends included.